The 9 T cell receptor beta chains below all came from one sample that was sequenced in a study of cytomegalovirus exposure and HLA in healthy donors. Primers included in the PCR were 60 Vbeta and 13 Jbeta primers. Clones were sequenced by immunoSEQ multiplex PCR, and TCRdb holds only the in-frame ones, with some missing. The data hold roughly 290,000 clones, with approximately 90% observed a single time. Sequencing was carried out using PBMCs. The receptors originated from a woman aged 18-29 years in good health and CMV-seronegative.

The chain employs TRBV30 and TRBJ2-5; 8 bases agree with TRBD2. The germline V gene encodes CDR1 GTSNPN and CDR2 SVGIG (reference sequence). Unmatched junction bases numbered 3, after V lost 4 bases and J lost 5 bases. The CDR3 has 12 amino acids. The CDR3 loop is CAWNRGGETQYF. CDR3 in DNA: TGTGCCTGGAATCGCGGGGGGGAGACCCAGTACTTC.

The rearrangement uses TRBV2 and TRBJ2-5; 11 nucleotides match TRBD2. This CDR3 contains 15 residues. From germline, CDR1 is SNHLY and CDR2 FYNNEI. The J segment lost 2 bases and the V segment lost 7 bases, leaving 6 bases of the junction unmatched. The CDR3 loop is CASTDASGGQETQYF. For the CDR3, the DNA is TGTGCCAGCACCGACGCTAGCGGGGGGCAAGAGACCCAGTACTTC.

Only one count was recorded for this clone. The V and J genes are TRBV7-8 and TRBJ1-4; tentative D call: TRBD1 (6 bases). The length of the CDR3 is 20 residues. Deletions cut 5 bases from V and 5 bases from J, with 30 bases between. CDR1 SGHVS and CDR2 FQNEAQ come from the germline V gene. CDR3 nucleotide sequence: TGTGCCAGCAGCCAACCTCAGGGGCTCTTAGTCTTACTGTCAAATGAAAAACTGTTTTTT. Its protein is CASSQPQGLLVLLSNEKLFF.

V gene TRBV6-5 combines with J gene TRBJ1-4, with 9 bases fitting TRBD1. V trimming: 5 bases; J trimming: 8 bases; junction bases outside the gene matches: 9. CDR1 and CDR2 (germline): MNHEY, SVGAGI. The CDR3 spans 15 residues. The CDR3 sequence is CASSTNRGPEEKLFF. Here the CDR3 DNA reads TGTGCCAGCAGTACGAACAGGGGGCCGGAAGAAAAACTGTTTTTT.

CDR3 sequence: CASRAGTGGSPLHF. CDR3 DNA sequence: TGTGCCAGTAGAGCCGGGACAGGAGGTTCACCCCTCCACTTT. J is TRBJ1-6 and V is TRBV19, with TRBD1 matching 8 bases. The CDR3 has 14 amino acids. Germline assignment: CDR1 LNHDA and CDR2 SQIVND (reference sequence). J gave up 9 bases and V 6 bases, and 7 bases lay outside the gene matches.

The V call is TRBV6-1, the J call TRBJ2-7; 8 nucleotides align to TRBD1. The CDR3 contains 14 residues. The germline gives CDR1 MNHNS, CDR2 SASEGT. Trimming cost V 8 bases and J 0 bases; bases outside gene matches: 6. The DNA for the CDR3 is TGTGCCAGCCCGGGACAGGAACTCTCCTACGAGCAGTACTTC. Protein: CASPGQELSYEQYF.

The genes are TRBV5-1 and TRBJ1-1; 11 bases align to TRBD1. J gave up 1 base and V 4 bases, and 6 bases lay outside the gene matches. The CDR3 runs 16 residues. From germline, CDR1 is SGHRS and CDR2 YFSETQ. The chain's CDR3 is CASSPSGTGGNTEAFF. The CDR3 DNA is TGCGCCAGCAGCCCGAGCGGGACAGGGGGGAACACTGAAGCTTTCTTT. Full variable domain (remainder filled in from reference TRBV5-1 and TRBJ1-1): KAGVTQTPRYLIKTRGQQVTLSCSPISGHRSVSWYQQTPGQGLQFLFEYFSETQRNKGNFPGRFSGRQFSNSRSEMNVSTLELGDSALYLCASSPSGTGGNTEAFFGQGTRLTVV.

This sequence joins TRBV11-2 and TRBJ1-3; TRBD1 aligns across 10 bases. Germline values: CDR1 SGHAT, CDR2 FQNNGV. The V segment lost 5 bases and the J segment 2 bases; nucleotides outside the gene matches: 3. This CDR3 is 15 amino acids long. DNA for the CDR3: TGTGCCAGCAGCAAGACAGGGGGCACTGGAAACACCATATATTTT. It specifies CASSKTGGTGNTIYF. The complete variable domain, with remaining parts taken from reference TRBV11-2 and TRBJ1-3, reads EAGVAQSPRYKIIEKRQSVAFWCNPISGHATLYWYQQILGQGPKLLIQFQNNGVVDDSQLPKDRFSAERLKGVDSTLKIQPAKLEDSAVYLCASSKTGGTGNTIYFGEGSWLTVV.

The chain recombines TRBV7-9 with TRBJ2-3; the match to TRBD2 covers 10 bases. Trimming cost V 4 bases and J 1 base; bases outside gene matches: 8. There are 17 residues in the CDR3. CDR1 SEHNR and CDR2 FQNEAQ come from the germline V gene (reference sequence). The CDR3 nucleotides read TGTGCCAGCAGCTCTAGACTAGCGGGCTATGGCACAGATACGCAGTATTTT. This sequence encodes CASSSRLAGYGTDTQYF.